A selection of T cell receptor beta chains follows, all from one sample in a study of shared clonotypes between healthy human individuals. Profiled with immunoSEQ multiplex PCR; TCRdb holds only in-frame clones, not every one. The sample has a few million clones, 93% seen once. The sequenced sample was naive CD8+ T cells from PBMCs. The receptor source for this set is a man between 18 and 29 years old in good health. Some clones in this sample may be carry-over from other donors' samples. CDR3s include the opening cysteine and the closing phenylalanine or tryptophan. Each record gives: D gene, J gene, V gene, CDR3 protein. The D gene is left open where the match is weak.

.,TRBJ2-1,TRBV5-5,CASSLGIGHEQFF
.,TRBJ1-2,TRBV27,CASSLDRWGNGYTF
.,TRBJ2-1,TRBV5-1,CASSLGRGNEQFF
TRBD2,TRBJ2-7,TRBV7-3,CASSSTGRPGEEQYF
TRBD1,TRBJ2-3,TRBV28,CASSFPRTGMSTDTQYF
TRBD2,TRBJ2-1,TRBV28,CASTGGDPSYNEQFF
.,TRBJ2-3,TRBV27,CASSPNSESSTDTQYF
.,TRBJ2-1,TRBV5-8,CASSADYGVVGKQFF
.,TRBJ2-1,TRBV7-3,CASSLTPAGPGNEQFF
.,TRBJ1-5,TRBV27,CASSLLGGSNQPQHF
.,TRBJ2-1,TRBV5-5,CASSLAPTGSDNEQFF
.,TRBJ1-4,TRBV5-1,CASSLGPGVAATNEKLFF
.,TRBJ1-5,TRBV28,CASRFSPAGFAPQHF
.,TRBJ1-1,TRBV30,CAWSGSPSTEAFF
.,TRBJ2-6,TRBV7-9,CASSPPRLGEGSGANVLTF
TRBD2,TRBJ2-1,TRBV27,CASSVGLAGGPSYNEQFF
TRBD2,.,TRBV19,CASSKFKREQTYEQYF
.,TRBJ1-6,TRBV4-3,CASSQGTSYNSPLHF
TRBD2,TRBJ2-1,TRBV7-2,CASSPRTSGIYNEQFF
TRBD2,TRBJ2-2,TRBV13,CASSKRAGRARTGELFF
.,TRBJ2-6,TRBV7-9,CASSDRNERSGADVLTF
.,TRBJ2-7,TRBV19,CASSTKIDLTLTYEQYF
TRBD1,TRBJ2-3,TRBV7-9,CASSNRQGSSLGVTDTQYF
.,TRBJ2-5,TRBV13,CASSFWIYQETQYF
.,TRBJ2-6,TRBV6-5,CASSYSPGAGANVLTF
TRBD2,TRBJ2-1,TRBV10-3,CAITGGSNNEQFF
.,TRBJ2-1,TRBV29-1,CSVEKPSFRDEQFF
.,TRBJ1-5,TRBV7-8,CASSLTGPTINQPQHF
.,TRBJ2-1,TRBV29-1,CSVEGGERSYEQFF
.,TRBJ2-7,TRBV6-5,CASSYFRGSEQYF
TRBD1,TRBJ1-1,TRBV19,CASRTGGRDTEAFF
.,TRBJ2-7,TRBV4-1,CASRGSDSYEQYF
.,TRBJ1-4,TRBV4-3,CASSQDRRGWDLDNEKLFF
.,TRBJ2-7,TRBV10-3,CAISEAGAGLEQYF
.,TRBJ1-3,TRBV28,CASSSGTESSGNTIYF
.,TRBJ2-7,TRBV19,CASSIGGSLSYEQYF
TRBD1,TRBJ1-2,TRBV2,CASRDRTGGHYGYTF
TRBD1,TRBJ1-5,TRBV28,CASRPRGRGQPQHF
.,TRBJ2-1,TRBV7-6,CASSPRANEQFF
TRBD2,TRBJ2-7,TRBV4-1,CASSQEAGLAASYEQYF
.,TRBJ1-5,TRBV14,CASSRSNQPQHF
.,TRBJ2-1,TRBV5-6,CASSPGGDEQFF
TRBD1,TRBJ1-4,TRBV2,CASNRGVREKLFF
TRBD1,TRBJ2-7,TRBV6-1,CASSEAPRGRPYEQYF
.,TRBJ2-5,TRBV2,CASSEEGREEETQYF
.,TRBJ1-5,TRBV19,CASSGGGYQPQHF
.,TRBJ1-3,TRBV9,CASSVDGRGPSGNTIYF
.,TRBJ1-5,TRBV27,CASSLQFRQPQHF
.,TRBJ2-7,TRBV5-1,CASSFGNEQYF
TRBD1,TRBJ1-5,TRBV7-9,CASSSTGTGTQPQHF
.,TRBJ2-2,TRBV7-9,CASEGGLKNTGELFF
.,TRBJ2-1,TRBV19,CASSNYLLNDNEQFF
TRBD1,TRBJ1-2,TRBV27,CASSPLDRGRGYTF